This T cell receptor beta chain stems from a study of breast tumors, draining lymph nodes, adjacent tissues. General observations from the study: Tumor repertoires ranked between lymph nodes and nontumor tissue in diversity, with V and J gene preferences.

Breast cancer patients provided tissue from their axillary draining lymph nodes. This CDR3 is built from 13 residues. With 7 bases removed from V and 2 bases from J, the gap between germline ends came to 10 bases. Germline CDR1 and CDR2: SGHAT and FQNNGV. TCRdb re-analysed the multiplex PCR reads in MiXCR, keeping a single row per CDR3 protein. This sample has over 130,000 distinct CDR3 sequences, with around a third found just once. This clonotype was seen many times. No antigen is known for it. The sample taken for sequencing was axillary lymph node tissue. V gene TRBV11-2 combines with J gene TRBJ2-3, with no clear D. The receptor's source is a female donor with breast cancer. Some clones in this sample may be carry-over from other donors' samples. The CDR3 DNA follows: TGTGCCAGCACCCAGCCACCCACAGATACGCAGTATTTT. Its protein is CASTQPPTDTQYF.